This paragraph covers one TCR beta chain sequence. Its target is not known. The PCR employed 60 Vbeta primers together with 13 Jbeta primers. TCRdb's copy holds only in-frame clones and misses some; the assay was immunoSEQ multiplex PCR. The repertoire holds about 110,000 clones, with approximately 70% as singletons. The sample belongs to a study of cytomegalovirus exposure and HLA in healthy donors. General study findings and limits: DRB1 had the most TCR associations and HLA-C the fewest, a later analysis found, with rates varying by HLA locus. CMV serostatus stood as the only immune exposure information on hand. Reports showed the classifier diagnosing cytomegalovirus status with high specificity and sensitivity.

Germline assignment: CDR1 SQVTM and CDR2 ANQGSEA. V lost 2 bases and J lost 0, with 8 bases in between. This CDR3 is built from 13 residues. This TCR derives from a woman in her twenties or thirties in good health and CMV-seronegative. This rearrangement joins TRBV29-1 to TRBJ2-7, with D hard to call. Sequencing used PBMCs. The CDR3 region is CSVEYPSSYEQYF. The CDR3 DNA follows: TGCAGCGTTGAATATCCGAGCTCCTACGAGCAGTACTTC.